Following are 30 T cell receptor beta chains from one sample sequenced in a study of vaccination effects on CD4 cells after COVID-19. No cognate antigen is known for these TCRs. With the ViraFEST assay, the study expanded antigen-specific CD4+ T cells using viral peptide pools, then sequenced them. Cells that had been cultured for less than 13 days were the source of isolated CD4+ T cells. Vaccinated recipients, who were negative for nucleocapsid antibodies, had no history of SARS-CoV-2 infection. Method: immunoSEQ multiplex PCR; TCRdb's copy keeps in-frame clones and lacks some. The table lists tens of thousands of clones, roughly two thirds of them singletons. The sequenced sample was CD4+ T cells from PBMCs cultured with HCoV-OC43 spike peptides, obtained before COVID-19 vaccination. This sample's subset: HCoV-OC43 spike overlapping peptide pool stimulation. These receptors were obtained from a human donor who received a COVID-19 vaccine.

V and J are TRBV12-3 or TRBV12-4 and TRBJ1-5, with no clear D. V gave up 7 bases and J gave up 3 bases, with 10 bases separating them. The CDR3 length is 13 residues. The CDR3, as DNA: TGTGCCAGCACTCTGGGGTTCAATCAGCCCCAGCATTTT. Its translation: CASTLGFNQPQHF.

The V and J genes are TRBV4-1 and TRBJ2-5, with 7 positions matching TRBD2. The junction had 9 bases not matched to a gene; V was cut back by 0 bases and J by 2 bases. The CDR3 has 17 amino acids. CDR1 and CDR2 (germline): MGHRA, YSYEKL. The CDR3 DNA reads as TGCGCCAGCAGCCAAGATCCAGCGGGAAGAACACAAGAGACCCAGTACTTC. Translation gives CASSQDPAGRTQETQYF.

V usage is TRBV30 and J usage is TRBJ1-5; no clear D gene. The CDR3 runs to 12 residues. Trimming pared 0 bases from V and 5 bases from J, leaving 5 bases between. Germline V CDR1 and CDR2: GTSNPN, SVGIG (reference sequence). CDR3 nucleotides: TGTGCCTGGAGTGTGAGGGATCAGCCCCAGCATTTT. Translated, it gives CAWSVRDQPQHF.

The chain couples TRBV29-1 to TRBJ2-3; tentatively, D is TRBD2 (6 bases). Trimming took off 5 bases at V and 5 bases at J, with 14 bases between the two ends. Looked up from germline, CDR1 is SQVTM and CDR2 is ANQGSEA. The CDR3 is 13 residues long. DNA of the CDR3: TGCAGCGTTACGGGACTGCTGCTAGATACGCAGTATTTT. This translates into CSVTGLLLDTQYF.

The rearrangement links TRBV24-1 to TRBJ2-1; TRBD2 aligns across 7 bases. After removal of 2 bases from V and 6 bases from J, the junction contained 3 bases not matched to a gene. The CDR3 sequence is 14 residues long. The germline V gene has CDR1 KGHDR and CDR2 SFDVKD. In nucleotides, the CDR3 is TGTGCCACCAGTGATTATAGGACTAGCAATGAGCAGTTCTTC. Its protein is CATSDYRTSNEQFF.

J is TRBJ1-2 and V is TRBV14; D may be TRBD1 (5 bases). Trimming took 0 bases from V and 6 from J, leaving 11 bases between them. Germline V gives CDR1 SGHDN, CDR2 FVKESK. CDR3 size: 14 residues. CDR3 loop: CASSQDNRSNGYTF. CDR3 nucleotide sequence: TGTGCCAGCAGCCAAGATAACAGGTCCAATGGCTACACCTTC.

This clone has only one observation. The V gene is TRBV15, the J gene TRBJ2-1; D tentatively reads TRBD1 or TRBD2 (6 bases each). There are 16 residues in the CDR3. In germline, CDR1 is LNHNV, CDR2 YYDKDF (reference sequence). V was shortened by 3 bases and J by 7 bases, with 19 bases between the two germline ends. In DNA form, the CDR3 reads TGTGCCACCAGCAGGTCTTCCGGGGGCCCGAGGAATGAGCAGTTCTTC. Translated, it gives CATSRSSGGPRNEQFF.

The V call is TRBV28, the J call TRBJ2-1; D gene ambiguous. This CDR3 is built from 10 residues. From germline, CDR1 is MDHEN and CDR2 SYDVKM. V gave up 8 bases and J gave up 5 bases, with 4 bases separating them. For the CDR3, the DNA is TGTGCCAGCGGAAACAATGAGCAGTTCTTC. It is translated as CASGNNEQFF. Complete variable domain (other parts from reference TRBV28 and TRBJ2-1): DVKVTQSSRYLVKRTGEKVFLECVQDMDHENMFWYRQDPGLGLRLIYFSYDVKMKEKGDIPEGYSVSREKKERFSLILESASTNQTSMYLCASGNNEQFFGPGTRLTVL.

The chain couples TRBV6-5 to TRBJ1-1, with D perhaps TRBD1 (5 bases). Germline V gene lookup returns CDR1 MNHEY and CDR2 SVGAGI. V was clipped by 7 bases and J by 4 bases, with 16 bases between them. CDR3 length: 14 residues. The CDR3 sequence is CASTSGVRSTEAFF. For the CDR3, the DNA is TGTGCCAGCACCTCGGGGGTGAGAAGCACTGAAGCTTTCTTT.

CDR3 loop: CASSLGQNNSPLHF. For the CDR3, the DNA is TGTGCCAGCAGCCTAGGACAGAATAATTCACCCCTCCACTTT. V and J are TRBV4-2 and TRBJ1-6, with TRBD1 as a possible D gene (6 bases). Trimming took off 4 bases at V and 5 bases at J, with 9 bases between the two ends. Germline CDR1 and CDR2: LGHNA and YNFKEQ. The CDR3 extends over 14 amino acids.

The V call is TRBV18, the J call TRBJ2-7; D is unresolved. The CDR3 length is 11 residues. Germline-derived CDR1 and CDR2 are KGHSH and LQKENI. Trimming left V 3 bases short and J 4 bases short, with 4 bases between. CDR3 region: CASSPKYEQYF. The CDR3 coding sequence is TGTGCCAGCTCACCTAAGTACGAGCAGTACTTC.

The chain uses TRBV2 and TRBJ2-1, with D maybe TRBD1 (5 bases). Per the germline V gene, CDR1 is SNHLY and CDR2 is FYNNEI. CDR3 length: 12 amino acids. V lost 7 bases, J lost 12 bases, and 16 bases lay in between. The CDR3 nucleotides are TGTGCCAGCAAGGCGGACGGGCAGGGGCAGTTCTTC. Protein: CASKADGQGQFF. The entire variable domain, with the rest obtained from reference TRBV2 and TRBJ2-1, is as follows: EPEVTQTPSHQVTQMGQEVILRCVPISNHLYFYWYRQILGQKVEFLVSFYNNEISEKSEIFDDQFSVERPDGSNFTLKIRSTKLEDSAMYFCASKADGQGQFFGPGTRLTVL.

The chain couples TRBV10-3 to TRBJ2-3; 7 positions agree with TRBD1. This CDR3 is built from 14 residues. The V gene's germline CDR1 is ENHRY and CDR2 SYGVKD. J was trimmed by 4 bases and V by 4 bases; bases with no gene match: 5. The CDR3 nucleotides are TGTGCCATCAGTGGAACAGGGGTCTCAGATACGCAGTATTTT. Protein: CAISGTGVSDTQYF.

The chain employs TRBV10-3 and TRBJ1-1; D is undetermined. The V gene lost 5 bases and the J gene lost 1 base, with 5 bases spanning the gap. Germline lookup yields CDR1 ENHRY and CDR2 SYGVKD. This CDR3 is built from 12 residues. For the CDR3, the DNA is TGTGCCATCAGTCGCACGAACACTGAAGCTTTCTTT. Translation gives CAISRTNTEAFF.

The J gene is TRBJ2-1, the V gene TRBV11-2; D unresolved. The CDR3 totals 13 residues. Trimming took off 5 bases at V and 5 bases at J, with 10 bases between the two ends. Germline CDR1 reads SGHAT; CDR2 reads FQNNGV. CDR3 sequence (DNA): TGTGCCAGCAGCACTTCGCTGAACAATGAGCAGTTCTTC. As protein: CASSTSLNNEQFF. The full variable domain, rest sourced from reference TRBV11-2 and TRBJ2-1, is EAGVAQSPRYKIIEKRQSVAFWCNPISGHATLYWYQQILGQGPKLLIQFQNNGVVDDSQLPKDRFSAERLKGVDSTLKIQPAKLEDSAVYLCASSTSLNNEQFFGPGTRLTVL.

The chain links TRBV24-1 to TRBJ2-3, with 10 bases lining up with TRBD2. The CDR3 is made up of 18 amino acids. V shed 0 bases, J shed 1 base, and the junction held 6 bases outside the gene matches. CDR1 is KGHDR and CDR2 is SFDVKD in the germline V gene. Here the CDR3 reads CATSDLRSGTSGTDTQYF. The CDR3 coding sequence is TGTGCCACCAGTGATTTGCGATCCGGGACTAGCGGCACAGATACGCAGTATTTT.

This chain links TRBV18 with TRBJ1-6; D uncertain. This CDR3 is built from 12 residues. Germline CDR1 reads KGHSH; CDR2 reads LQKENI. The V end was cut by 5 bases, the J end by 5 bases, with 4 bases between. CDR3 protein: CASSTNNSPLHF. In DNA, the CDR3 is TGTGCCAGCTCAACCAATAATTCACCCCTCCACTTT.

The chain carries TRBV27 and TRBJ2-2; 8 bases agree with TRBD1. Germline V gene sequence: CDR1 MNHEY, CDR2 SMNVEV (reference sequence). J lost 3 bases, V lost 6 bases, and 12 bases had no gene match. The CDR3 has 17 amino acids. The CDR3 DNA is TGTGCCAGCAGGCTCCGCAGGGGGCCCCGGCACACCGGGGAGCTGTTTTTT. Translation: CASRLRRGPRHTGELFF.

This clone showed up just once. The chain links TRBV7-2 to TRBJ2-7; D is uncertain. The V gene's germline CDR1 is SGHTA and CDR2 FQGNSA. The CDR3 runs to 15 residues. Trimming took 6 bases from V and 3 from J, leaving 18 bases between them. This CDR3 is CASSHSPFIDYEQYF. CDR3 nucleotide sequence: TGTGCCAGCAGTCATAGCCCCTTTATTGACTACGAGCAGTACTTC.

V is TRBV4-3 and J is TRBJ2-1, with TRBD2 matching over 11 bases. The length of the CDR3 is 16 residues. Germline values: CDR1 LGHNA, CDR2 YSLEER. V trimming: 1 base; J trimming: 3 bases; junction bases outside the gene matches: 2. CDR3 in DNA: TGCGCCAGCAGCCAAGTAGGGACTAGCGGCTACAATGAGCAGTTCTTC. Protein: CASSQVGTSGYNEQFF.

V is TRBV7-2 and J is TRBJ2-3, with D possibly being TRBD1 (5 bases). The CDR3 extends over 12 amino acids. Germline V CDR1 and CDR2: SGHTA, FQGNSA. V was shortened by 4 bases and J by 10 bases, with 12 bases between the two germline ends. The CDR3 region has the DNA TGTGCCAGCAGCTCCAGGGTCCCATCGCAGTATTTT. Amino acid sequence: CASSSRVPSQYF.

A few counts support this clone. The chain has TRBV4-1 and TRBJ1-1; no clear D. CDR1 is MGHRA and CDR2 is YSYEKL in the germline V gene. Trimming took 3 bases from V and 1 from J, leaving 6 bases between them. This CDR3 has 13 amino acids. This chain's CDR3 is CASSQGRNTEAFF. The CDR3 bases are TGCGCCAGCAGCCAGGGGAGGAACACTGAAGCTTTCTTT.

This clone was observed a handful of times. This chain connects TRBV19 to TRBJ1-6; 8 bases are a match to TRBD1. V lost 4 bases, J lost 2 bases, and 4 bases stayed unmatched. The CDR3 consists of 16 residues. CDR1 is LNHDA and CDR2 is SQIVND in the germline V gene (reference sequence). The CDR3 sequence is CASSTRQGPYNSPLHF. Written as DNA, the CDR3 is TGTGCCAGTAGTACGCGACAGGGGCCCTATAATTCACCCCTCCACTTT.

The rearrangement joins TRBV5-4 to TRBJ2-7; 9 nucleotides align to TRBD2. CDR1 and CDR2 from the germline V gene are SGHNT and YYREEE (reference sequence). The junction had 14 bases not matched to a gene; V was cut back by 4 bases and J by 6 bases. The CDR3 extends over 16 amino acids. CDR3 in amino acids: CASSHQSGGPFSEQYF. CDR3 DNA sequence: TGTGCCAGCAGCCATCAGAGCGGGGGGCCATTTTCCGAGCAGTACTTC.

CDR3: CASSLDPNTGGGELFF. In nucleotides, the CDR3 is TGTGCCAGCAGCTTAGATCCCAACACAGGGGGCGGGGAGCTGTTTTTT. The chain couples TRBV7-3 to TRBJ2-2; 8 nucleotides match TRBD1. From germline, CDR1 is SGHTA and CDR2 FQGTGA. This CDR3 is built from 16 residues. The V and J ends lost 2 bases and 7 bases, in that order; junction bases with no gene match: 9.

This clone was observed a few times. The rearrangement joins TRBV4-3 to TRBJ2-2; 10 bases are a match to TRBD1. This CDR3 is built from 15 residues. After removal of 4 bases from V and 6 bases from J, the junction contained 5 bases not matched to a gene. Germline V gene data show CDR1 as LGHNA and CDR2 as YSLEER. The CDR3 loop reads CASSLWTGGPGELFF. CDR3 DNA: TGCGCCAGCAGCCTATGGACAGGGGGGCCCGGGGAGCTGTTTTTT.

V gene TRBV12-5 combines with J gene TRBJ2-1; 7 positions match TRBD2. The CDR3 totals 12 residues. CDR1 is LGHNT and CDR2 is FRNRAP in the germline V gene. The V gene end was trimmed by 6 bases and the J gene end by 13 bases; junction bases not matched to a gene: 9. CDR3 DNA: TGTGCTAGTGGCCAGGGCGGGAGTAGCCAGTTCTTC. Encoded protein: CASGQGGSSQFF.

The rearrangement links TRBV5-6 to TRBJ2-5, with 15 bases aligning to TRBD2. V was pared by 3 bases and J by 9 bases, with 12 bases of the junction left unmatched. The length of the CDR3 is 17 residues. CDR1 is SGHDT, CDR2 YYEEEE, per germline. The CDR3 protein is CASSSIRGLAGGSAQYF. DNA of the CDR3: TGTGCCAGCAGCTCCATAAGGGGACTAGCGGGAGGTTCGGCCCAGTACTTC.

The chain carries TRBV30 and TRBJ1-2; no reliable D call. With 0 bases removed from V and 5 bases from J, the gap between germline ends came to 7 bases. Per germline, CDR1 GTSNPN and CDR2 SVGIG (reference sequence). The CDR3 is 12 residues long. CDR3 residues: CAWSVGEYGYTF. The CDR3 DNA reads TGTGCCTGGAGTGTGGGCGAATATGGCTACACCTTC.

This chain joins TRBV10-3 and TRBJ1-1; 7 bases map to TRBD1. The trim removed 11 bases at V and 1 base at J, leaving 13 bases unmatched. CDR3 length: 15 residues. CDR1 and CDR2 from the germline V gene are ENHRY and SYGVKD. The CDR3 sequence is CAVRGQDRGNTEAFF. In nucleotides, the CDR3 is TGTGCCGTACGTGGACAGGACCGCGGGAACACTGAAGCTTTCTTT.